One sample yielded the 20 T cell receptor beta chains listed below, sequenced in a study of technical replicates of blood from a few donors. Profiled with immunoSEQ multiplex PCR; TCRdb holds only in-frame clones, not every one. Of around 69,000 clones listed, around 87% are singletons. Sequenced material: PBMCs. The receptors stem from a human donor in good health. Some clones in this sample may be carry-over from other donors' samples.

This clone was observed a handful of times. The V call is TRBV5-1, the J call TRBJ2-1; TRBD2 might be the D (6 bases). CDR3 size: 15 residues. The germline CDR1 and CDR2 sequences are SGHRS and YFSETQ. V was cut by 1 base and J by 2 bases, with 10 bases left in between. CDR3 region: CASSLPSVTYNEQFF. CDR3 DNA: TGCGCCAGCAGCTTGCCTAGCGTCACCTACAATGAGCAGTTCTTC.

The chain combines TRBV30 with TRBJ2-7, with D tentatively TRBD1 (6 bases). CDR3 length: 15 residues. CDR1 and CDR2 from the germline V gene are GTSNPN and SVGIG (reference sequence). Trimming stripped 3 bases from V and 2 bases from J, with 17 bases between. The CDR3 protein is CAWRQGTGFTYEQYF. Here the CDR3 DNA reads TGTGCCTGGAGGCAGGGGACGGGCTTTACCTACGAGCAGTACTTC. Complete variable domain (other parts from reference TRBV30 and TRBJ2-7): SQTIHQWPATLVQPVGSPLSLECTVEGTSNPNLYWYRQAAGRGLQLLFYSVGIGQISSEVPQNLSASRPQDRQFILSSKKLLLSDSGFYLCAWRQGTGFTYEQYFGPGTRLTVT.

In this sample, this clone turned up a few times. The gene calls are TRBV5-1 and TRBJ2-7, with D perhaps matching TRBD1 (5 bases). The V gene lost 0 bases and the J gene lost 2 bases, with 6 bases spanning the gap. The CDR3 length is 13 residues. Germline CDR1 SGHRS, CDR2 YFSETQ. This CDR3 is CASSLDRTYEQYF. CDR3 coding DNA: TGCGCCAGCAGCTTGGACAGGACCTACGAGCAGTACTTC.

The chain combines TRBV9 with TRBJ2-2; no definite D call. The V and J ends lost 0 bases and 4 bases respectively, with 7 bases between them. Germline V gene data show CDR1 as SGDLS and CDR2 as YYNGEE. This CDR3 has 14 amino acids. CDR3 in amino acids: CASSVGLFTGELFF. CDR3 coding DNA: TGTGCCAGCAGCGTAGGACTTTTCACCGGGGAGCTGTTTTTT.

The rearrangement joins TRBV9 to TRBJ2-3, with 8 positions matching TRBD2. Germline V lookup: CDR1 SGDLS, CDR2 YYNGEE. After removal of 2 bases from V and 4 bases from J, the junction contained 6 bases not matched to a gene. The CDR3 length is 15 residues. The CDR3 DNA sequence: TGTGCCAGCAGCGTCGGGGGGGGGCCAGCAGATACGCAGTATTTT. This gives the protein CASSVGGGPADTQYF.

This clone is a singleton in its sample. The V gene is TRBV7-2, the J gene TRBJ2-7; 10 bases fit TRBD2. This CDR3 spans 17 amino acids. V shed 5 bases, J shed 3 bases, and the junction held 13 bases outside the gene matches. Germline V gene sequence: CDR1 SGHTA, CDR2 FQGNSA. The CDR3 region has the DNA TGTGCCAGCAGCCCTCAAGCGGGAGGGCCTTTTGGCTACGAGCAGTACTTC. Translated, it gives CASSPQAGGPFGYEQYF.

The chain uses TRBV10-1 and TRBJ2-1; no firm D call. Germline-derived CDR1 and CDR2 are WNHNN and SYGVQD (reference sequence). This CDR3 comprises 12 residues. V was cut by 10 bases and J by 5 bases, with 12 bases left in between. The CDR3 loop reads CANATKDNEQFF. CDR3 DNA sequence: TGCGCCAACGCGACAAAAGACAATGAGCAGTTCTTC.

The genes are TRBV4-3 and TRBJ2-3, with D possibly matching TRBD2 (6 bases). This CDR3 region has 16 residues. Deletions cut 4 bases from V and 0 bases from J, with 14 bases between. CDR1 is LGHNA, CDR2 YSLEER, per germline. CDR3 coding DNA: TGCGCCAGCAGCCGGGGGGTGGCCTACAGCACAGATACGCAGTATTTT. Translating it yields CASSRGVAYSTDTQYF.

V usage is TRBV11-1 and J usage is TRBJ2-1; 10 nucleotides align to TRBD1. CDR1 and CDR2 (germline): SGHAT, FQDESV (reference sequence). CDR3 size: 15 residues. The ends lost 4 bases at V and 5 bases at J; junction bases unmatched: 5. The chain's CDR3 is CASSSRDRGHNEQFF. CDR3 coding DNA: TGTGCCAGCAGCTCCCGGGACAGGGGCCACAATGAGCAGTTCTTC.

The chain employs TRBV18 and TRBJ1-1; possible D gene TRBD1, 5 bases. Germline V gene sequence: CDR1 KGHSH, CDR2 LQKENI. The CDR3 spans 14 residues. V was trimmed by 3 bases and J by 0 bases, leaving 8 bases between them. CDR3 nucleotides: TGTGCCAGCTCACCCAGGGCCTTGAACACTGAAGCTTTCTTT. It yields the protein CASSPRALNTEAFF.

CDR3 protein: CAISESAGAKDTQYF. In nucleotides, the CDR3 is TGTGCCATCAGTGAGTCCGCAGGGGCGAAAGATACGCAGTATTTT. This chain joins TRBV10-3 and TRBJ2-3; a weak D match, TRBD1 (6 bases). Germline CDR1 is ENHRY and CDR2 is SYGVKD. The CDR3 is 15 residues long. The V and J ends lost 0 bases and 5 bases respectively, with 12 bases between them.

The chain uses TRBV6-4 and TRBJ2-7; perhaps TRBD2 as D (6 bases). V was shortened by 8 bases and J by 5 bases, with 10 bases between the two germline ends. The CDR3 totals 11 residues. Germline loops: CDR1 MRHNA, CDR2 SNTAGT. CDR3 loop: CASGGLNEQYF. The CDR3 nucleotides read TGTGCCAGCGGTGGACTAAACGAGCAGTACTTC.

The CDR3 DNA follows: TGTGCCAGTAGCACAATTACCGGGACAGGGGCTAGCGAGCAGTACTTC. This gives the protein CASSTITGTGASEQYF. This sequence joins TRBV19 and TRBJ2-7, with TRBD1 matching over 10 bases. The J segment lost 6 bases and the V segment lost 6 bases, leaving 14 bases of the junction unmatched. Germline CDR1 is LNHDA and CDR2 is SQIVND (reference sequence). The CDR3 is 16 amino acids.

The chain joins TRBV29-1 to TRBJ2-5, with D possibly being TRBD2 (6 bases). The CDR3 spans 14 residues. Germline CDR1 and CDR2: SQVTM and ANQGSEA. Trimming took off 7 bases at V and 0 bases at J, with 15 bases between the two ends. DNA for the CDR3: TGCAGCGCCGGGGGACCCTCGTACCAAGAGACCCAGTACTTC. It codes for CSAGGPSYQETQYF.

This clone came up a few times. V usage is TRBV30 and J usage is TRBJ1-1, with 8 positions matching TRBD1. Losses at the gene ends were 2 bases for V and 4 bases for J; bases not matched to a gene: 6. CDR1 is GTSNPN, CDR2 SVGIG, per germline (reference sequence). The CDR3 has 14 amino acids. CDR3 nucleotide sequence: TGTGCCTGGAGTCTTCGGACAGGGAGCACTGAAGCTTTCTTT. As protein: CAWSLRTGSTEAFF.

This chain joins TRBV7-2 and TRBJ2-1, with 9 positions matching TRBD2. CDR3 length: 18 amino acids. Trimming removed 6 bases from V and 2 bases from J; junction bases left unmatched: 14. CDR1 is SGHTA, CDR2 FQGNSA, per germline. DNA for the CDR3: TGTGCCAGCAGGCCCCCGCCCGGGACTAGCCATACCTACAATGAGCAGTTCTTC. This translates into CASRPPPGTSHTYNEQFF.

This sequence joins TRBV4-3 and TRBJ2-1; 9 nucleotides match TRBD2. Unmatched junction bases numbered 4, after V lost 1 base and J lost 0 bases. Germline CDR1 and CDR2: LGHNA and YSLEER. The CDR3 is made up of 17 amino acids. The CDR3 loop reads CASSQALAGRSYNEQFF. In DNA form, the CDR3 reads TGCGCCAGCAGCCAAGCACTAGCGGGTCGCTCCTACAATGAGCAGTTCTTC.

A few counts support this clone. The V gene is TRBV27, the J gene TRBJ1-5; tentatively, D is TRBD1 (5 bases). Between the trimmed V and J ends, which lost 4 bases and 5 bases, there was a span of 15 bases. The CDR3 spans 15 residues. The germline CDR1 and CDR2 sequences are MNHEY and SMNVEV (reference sequence). CDR3 sequence: CASSYRPGGDQPQHF. DNA of the CDR3: TGTGCCAGCAGTTACCGTCCCGGGGGTGATCAGCCCCAGCATTTT.

The rearrangement uses TRBV25-1 and TRBJ1-4; 7 bases agree with TRBD1. CDR1 MGHDK and CDR2 SYGVNS come from the germline V gene. There are 16 residues in the CDR3. The V gene end was trimmed by 5 bases and the J gene end by 8 bases; junction bases not matched to a gene: 14. The CDR3 region has the DNA TGTGCCAGCAGTCGACAGGGATCGTCCTCTATCGAAAAACTGTTTTTT. Protein sequence: CASSRQGSSSIEKLFF.

The rearrangement uses TRBV5-1 and TRBJ1-1; 7 nucleotides align to TRBD1. CDR1 and CDR2 (germline): SGHRS, YFSETQ. CDR3 length: 15 residues. Trimming removed 1 base from V and 6 bases from J; junction bases left unmatched: 9. DNA for the CDR3: TGCGCCAGCAGCTTGTGGGATCAGGGGGATCCTGAAGCTTTCTTT. This sequence encodes CASSLWDQGDPEAFF.